The source of this T cell receptor beta chain is a study of regulatory T cells in long-lasting Graves disease. With 0 bases removed from V and 9 bases from J, the gap between germline ends came to 9 bases. This CDR3 comprises 13 residues. Germline V CDR1 and CDR2: SGHTA, FQGTGA. The time point: newly diagnosed GD, antithyroid drugs for less than 3 months. The TCR library used RNA extracted from PBMCs. Arm-PCR of CDR3 regions and iRepertoire HTBI primers were used to build TCR beta libraries. TCRdb fed the multiplex PCR reads into MiXCR, producing one record per CDR3 protein. The data contain under 800,000 distinct CDR3 sequences, 16% of them singletons. Separately, the same data were catalogued under a study of T cells in Graves' hyperthyroidism and ophthalmopathy.

The sequence came from a woman aged 25 to 39 with Graves disease. The rearrangement uses TRBV7-3 and TRBJ2-1; D may be TRBD1 (5 bases). Sequences were derived from peripheral blood mononuclear cells (PBMCs), sampled at new diagnosis, from a patient treated with antithyroid drugs. The CDR3 DNA follows: TGTGCCAGCAGCTTAACGGGAAGGGGTGAGCAGTTCTTC. Translation gives CASSLTGRGEQFF.